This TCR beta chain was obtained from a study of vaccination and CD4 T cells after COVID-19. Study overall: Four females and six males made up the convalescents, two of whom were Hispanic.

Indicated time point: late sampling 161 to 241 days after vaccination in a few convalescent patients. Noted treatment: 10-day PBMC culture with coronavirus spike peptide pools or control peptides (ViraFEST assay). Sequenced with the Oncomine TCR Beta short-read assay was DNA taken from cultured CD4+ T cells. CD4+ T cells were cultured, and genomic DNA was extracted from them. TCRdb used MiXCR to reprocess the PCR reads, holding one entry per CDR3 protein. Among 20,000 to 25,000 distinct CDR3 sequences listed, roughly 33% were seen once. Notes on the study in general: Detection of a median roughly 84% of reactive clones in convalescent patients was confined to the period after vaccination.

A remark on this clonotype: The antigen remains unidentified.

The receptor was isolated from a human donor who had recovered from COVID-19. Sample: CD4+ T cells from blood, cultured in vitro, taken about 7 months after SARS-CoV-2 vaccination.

CDR3 in DNA: TGTGCCAGCTCACCACCTCAAGGTCTCACAGATACGCAGTATTTT. The encoded protein is CASSPPQGLTDTQYF. V and J are TRBV18 and TRBJ2-3; D ambiguous. Deletions cut 0 bases from V and 2 bases from J, with 9 bases between. Germline V CDR1 and CDR2: KGHSH, LQKENI. The CDR3 loop spans 15 amino acids.